The 7 T cell receptor beta chains below all came from one sample that was sequenced in a study of graft-versus-host responses after intestinal transplantation. The repertoire was sequenced with immunoSEQ multiplex PCR; TCRdb's copy has only in-frame clones and lacks some. Among approximately 40,000 clones listed, 91% were seen once. The input for sequencing was PBMCs, taken approximately 300 days after intestinal transplant. These receptors were obtained from a human patient who received an intestinal transplant, so some T cells may come from the graft donor.

This clone was observed a single time. V and J are TRBV30 and TRBJ2-7; D not resolved. Germline assignment: CDR1 GTSNPN and CDR2 SVGIG (reference sequence). V was shortened by 4 bases and J by 7 bases, with 20 bases between the two germline ends. The CDR3 covers 14 residues. DNA for the CDR3: TGTGCCTGGAATATCCAGTTATTTGGTGGAGAGCAGTACTTC. It is translated as CAWNIQLFGGEQYF.

The chain combines TRBV28 with TRBJ2-5, with D unresolved. The CDR3 totals 16 residues. V was shortened by 6 bases and J by 0 bases, with 17 bases between the two germline ends. Germline V CDR1 and CDR2: MDHEN, SYDVKM. DNA of the CDR3: TGTGCCAGCAGCCTAGTTGGCGGAGTATACCAAGAGACCCAGTACTTC. It yields the protein CASSLVGGVYQETQYF.

The chain is built from TRBV2 and TRBJ2-3; 7 bases are a match to TRBD2. This CDR3 is built from 16 residues. Germline-derived CDR1 and CDR2 are SNHLY and FYNNEI. V shed 4 bases and J 1 base; nucleotides not matched to a gene: 8. DNA for the CDR3: TGTGCCAGCAGTGTTAATCGGGCGGGGGGCACAGATACGCAGTATTTT. Translation: CASSVNRAGGTDTQYF. Full variable domain (rest looked up from reference TRBV2 and TRBJ2-3): EPEVTQTPSHQVTQMGQEVILRCVPISNHLYFYWYRQILGQKVEFLVSFYNNEISEKSEIFDDQFSVERPDGSNFTLKIRSTKLEDSAMYFCASSVNRAGGTDTQYFGPGTRLTVL.

J is TRBJ1-1 and V is TRBV5-1; 9 bases are a match to TRBD1. Germline CDR1 is SGHRS and CDR2 is YFSETQ. This CDR3 has 15 amino acids. V dropped 4 bases and J dropped 1; count of bases not matched to a gene: 5. CDR3 bases: TGCGCCAGCAGCCTGGGGACAGGGCCGAACACTGAAGCTTTCTTT. Encoded protein: CASSLGTGPNTEAFF.

The rearrangement joins TRBV4-1 to TRBJ2-5; 8 bases map to TRBD2. The J call may not be correct, given that the DNA end is closer to TRBJ2-7. Germline-derived CDR1 and CDR2 are MGHRA and YSYEKL. CDR3 size: 19 residues. The CDR3 DNA sequence: TGCGCCAGCAGCCAAGTTTGGACGGGGGGCGGGAGGAGGTCCTACGAGCAGTACTTC. Amino acid sequence: CASSQVWTGGGRRSYEQYF.

The chain is built from TRBV6-6 and TRBJ2-3; D is undetermined. Trimming removed 8 bases at V and 5 bases at J, with 11 bases between. The CDR3 loop spans 12 amino acids. Germline CDR1 is MNHNY and CDR2 is SVGAGI (reference sequence). The CDR3 coding sequence is TGTGCCAGCGGTCATCGACTAGATACGCAGTATTTT. It specifies CASGHRLDTQYF.

CDR3 amino acids: CSVVGLAARGEQFF. The DNA of the CDR3 is TGCAGCGTTGTGGGACTAGCGGCAAGGGGTGAGCAGTTCTTC. The rearrangement joins TRBV29-1 to TRBJ2-1, with 11 bases fitting TRBD2. The CDR3 loop spans 14 amino acids. Losses at the gene ends were 4 bases for V and 9 bases for J; bases not matched to a gene: 8. Germline V lookup: CDR1 SQVTM, CDR2 ANQGSEA.